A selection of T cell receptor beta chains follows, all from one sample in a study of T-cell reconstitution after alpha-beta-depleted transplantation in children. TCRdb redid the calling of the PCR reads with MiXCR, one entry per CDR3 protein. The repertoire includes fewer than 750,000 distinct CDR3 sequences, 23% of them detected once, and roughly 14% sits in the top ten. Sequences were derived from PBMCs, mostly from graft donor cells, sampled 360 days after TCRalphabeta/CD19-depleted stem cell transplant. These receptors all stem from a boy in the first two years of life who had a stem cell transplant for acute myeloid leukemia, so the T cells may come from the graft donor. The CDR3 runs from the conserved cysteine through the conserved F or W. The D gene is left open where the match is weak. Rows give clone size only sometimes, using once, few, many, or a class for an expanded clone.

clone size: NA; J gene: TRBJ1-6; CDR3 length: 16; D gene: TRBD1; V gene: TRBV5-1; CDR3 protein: CASSLDLGQGNSPLHF; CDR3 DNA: TGCGCCAGCAGCTTGGATTTAGGACAGGGTAACTCACCCCTCCACTTT
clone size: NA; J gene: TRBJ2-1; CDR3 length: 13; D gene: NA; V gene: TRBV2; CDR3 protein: CASTATSHNEQFF; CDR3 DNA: TGTGCCAGCACCGCGACTAGTCACAATGAGCAGTTCTTC
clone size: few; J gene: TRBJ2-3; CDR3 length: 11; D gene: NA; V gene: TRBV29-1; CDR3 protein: CSALRADTQYF; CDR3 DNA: TGCAGCGCTCTTAGGGCAGATACGCAGTATTTT
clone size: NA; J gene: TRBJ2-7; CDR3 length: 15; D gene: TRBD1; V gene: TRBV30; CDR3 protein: CAWSVPTGGHYEQYF; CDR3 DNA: TGTGCCTGGAGTGTTCCGACAGGGGGACACTACGAGCAGTACTTC
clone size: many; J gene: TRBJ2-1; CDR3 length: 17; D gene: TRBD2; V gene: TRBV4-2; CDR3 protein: CASSQGPLAGFYNEQFF; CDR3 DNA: TGTGCCAGCAGTCAAGGGCCCCTAGCGGGGTTTTACAATGAGCAGTTCTTC
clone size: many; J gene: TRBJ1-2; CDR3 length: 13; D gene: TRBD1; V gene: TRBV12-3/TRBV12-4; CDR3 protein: CASSHGTGTGYTF; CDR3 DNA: TGTGCCAGCAGTCACGGGACAGGGACGGGCTACACCTTC
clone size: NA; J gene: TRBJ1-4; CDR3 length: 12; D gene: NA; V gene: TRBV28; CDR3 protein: CASSLDVEKLFF; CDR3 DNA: TGTGCCAGCAGTTTAGATGTTGAAAAACTGTTTTTT
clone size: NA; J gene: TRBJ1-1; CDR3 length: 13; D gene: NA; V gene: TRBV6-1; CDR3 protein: CASLGAKRDEAFF; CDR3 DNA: TGTGCCAGCCTCGGGGCCAAGCGGGATGAAGCTTTCTTT
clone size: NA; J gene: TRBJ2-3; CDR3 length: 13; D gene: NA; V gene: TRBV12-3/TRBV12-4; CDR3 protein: CATAPPGADTQYF; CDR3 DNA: TGTGCCACCGCACCGCCCGGGGCAGATACGCAGTATTTT
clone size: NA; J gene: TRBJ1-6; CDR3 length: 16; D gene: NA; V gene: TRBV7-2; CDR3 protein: CASSQDRGSYNSPLHF; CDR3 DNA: TGTGCCAGCAGCCAGGACAGAGGCTCCTATAATTCACCCCTCCACTTT
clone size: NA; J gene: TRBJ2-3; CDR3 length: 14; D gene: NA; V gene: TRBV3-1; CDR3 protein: CASSQEYTTDTQYF; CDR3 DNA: TGTGCCAGCAGCCAAGAGTACACCACAGATACGCAGTATTTT
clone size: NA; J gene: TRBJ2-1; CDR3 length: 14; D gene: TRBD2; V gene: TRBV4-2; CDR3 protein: CASSQETSRDEQFF; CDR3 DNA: TGTGCCAGCAGCCAAGAGACTAGCAGGGATGAGCAGTTCTTC
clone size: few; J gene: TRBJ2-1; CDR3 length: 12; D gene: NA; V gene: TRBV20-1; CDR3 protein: CSALDGYNEQFF; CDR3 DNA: TGCAGTGCTCTAGACGGCTACAATGAGCAGTTCTTC
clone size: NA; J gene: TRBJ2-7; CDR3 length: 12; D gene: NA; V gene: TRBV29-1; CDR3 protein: CSVEGPSGEQYF; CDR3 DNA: TGCAGCGTTGAAGGTCCCTCGGGGGAGCAGTACTTC
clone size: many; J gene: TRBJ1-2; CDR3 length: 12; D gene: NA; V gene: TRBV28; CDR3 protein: CGSWQSAYGYTF; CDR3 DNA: TGCGGATCGTGGCAGTCCGCCTATGGCTACACCTTC
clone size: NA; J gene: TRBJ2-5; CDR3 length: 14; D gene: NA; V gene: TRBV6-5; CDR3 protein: CASSYTAGTETQYF; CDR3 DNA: TGTGCCAGCAGTTACACGGCAGGAACCGAGACCCAGTACTTC
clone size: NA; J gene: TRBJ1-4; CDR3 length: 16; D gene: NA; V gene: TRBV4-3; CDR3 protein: CASSPILRQPAEKLFF; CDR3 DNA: TGCGCCAGCAGCCCGATTTTACGACAGCCCGCTGAAAAACTGTTTTTT
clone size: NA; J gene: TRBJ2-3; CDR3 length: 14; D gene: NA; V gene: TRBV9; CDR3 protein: CASSVGGSPDTQYF; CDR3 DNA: TGTGCCAGCAGCGTAGGGGGGTCGCCAGATACGCAGTATTTT